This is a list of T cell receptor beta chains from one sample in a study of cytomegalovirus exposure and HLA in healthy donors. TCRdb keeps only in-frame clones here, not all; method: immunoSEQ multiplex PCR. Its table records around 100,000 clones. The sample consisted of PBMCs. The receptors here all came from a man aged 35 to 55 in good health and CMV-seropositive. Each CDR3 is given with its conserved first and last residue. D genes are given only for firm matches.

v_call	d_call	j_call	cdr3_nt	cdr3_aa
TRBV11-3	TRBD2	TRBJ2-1	TGTGCCAGCAGCCCGGGCGGCGGGAGGGAGTACAATGAGCAGTTCTTC	CASSPGGGREYNEQFF
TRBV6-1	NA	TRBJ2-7	TGTGCCAGCATCCGACCCCAGACAGGTTCCTACGAGCAGTACTTC	CASIRPQTGSYEQYF
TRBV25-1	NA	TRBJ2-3	TGTGCCAGCAGTGGACAGGCATATACGCAGTATTTT	CASSGQAYTQYF
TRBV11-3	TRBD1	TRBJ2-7	TGTGCCAGCAGCTCCCGGGACAGGGGCTACGAGCAGTACTTC	CASSSRDRGYEQYF
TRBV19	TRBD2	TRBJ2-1	TGTGCCAGTAGTATTTCGCCTAGCGGGAGCAGTGAGCAGTTCTTC	CASSISPSGSSEQFF
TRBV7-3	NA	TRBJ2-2	TGTGCCAGCAGCCCTAATACCGGGGAGCTGTTTTTT	CASSPNTGELFF
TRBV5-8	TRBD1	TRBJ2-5	TGTGCCAGCAGCTTTGACAGGGGGAAGGAGTACCAAGAGACCCAGTACTTC	CASSFDRGKEYQETQYF
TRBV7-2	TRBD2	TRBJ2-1	TGTGCCAGCAGCCCAACGGGACTAGCGGCCACTGAGCAGTTCTTC	CASSPTGLAATEQFF
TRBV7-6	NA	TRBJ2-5	TGTGCCAGCAGCTTAGGGGGCTTTGTTGAGACCCAGTACTTC	CASSLGGFVETQYF
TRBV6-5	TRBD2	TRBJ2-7	TGTGCCAGCAGTTACAGGCCGGGAGGGCCCTACGAGCAGTACTTC	CASSYRPGGPYEQYF
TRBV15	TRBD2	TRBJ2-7	TGTGCCACCAGCAGTGGAACAGCGGGGAGTCCCTACGAGCAGTACTTC	CATSSGTAGSPYEQYF
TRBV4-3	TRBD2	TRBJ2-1	TGCGCCAGCAGCCAAGATCGACTAGCGGGGGTTACCTACAATGAGCAGTTCTTC	CASSQDRLAGVTYNEQFF
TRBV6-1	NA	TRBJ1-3	TGTGCCAGCAGAGCGGGACCGATCTCTGGAAACACCATATATTTT	CASRAGPISGNTIYF
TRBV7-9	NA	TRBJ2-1	TGTGCCAGCAGTTCCCAGGGCAGGACAAAGAAAACCTTGCAGTTCTTC	CASSSQGRTKKTLQFF
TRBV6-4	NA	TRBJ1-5	TGTGCCAGCAGTGACTCGAGTCAGCCCCAGCATTTT	CASSDSSQPQHF
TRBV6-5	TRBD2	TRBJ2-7	TGTGCCAGCAGTTACTCGAACGCGGGAGACCACGAGCAGTACTTC	CASSYSNAGDHEQYF
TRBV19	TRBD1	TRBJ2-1	TGTGCCAGTAGTACGCCGGGACAGAAATACACCGATGAGCAGTTCTTC	CASSTPGQKYTDEQFF
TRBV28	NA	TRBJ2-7	TGTGCCAGTGAGGCGAGCTCCTACGAGCAGTACTTC	CASEASSYEQYF
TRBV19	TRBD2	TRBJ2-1	TGTGCCAGCACCCCCAGACTAGCGGGCGTACCGAACAATGAGCAGTTCTTC	CASTPRLAGVPNNEQFF
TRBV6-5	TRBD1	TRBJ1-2	TGTGCCAGCAGCCGACAGGGGGCTCGTGATGGCTACACCTTC	CASSRQGARDGYTF